Described below is a single T cell receptor (beta chain) sequence and its context. Per the germline V gene, CDR1 is LGHDT and CDR2 is YNNKEL (reference sequence). This CDR3 region has 12 residues. Deletions cut 4 bases from V and 8 bases from J, with 8 bases between. The cohort comprised adults aged roughly 18 to 100 years residing in approximately 25 US areas. It was within 2 weeks before study entry that exposed participants met a COVID-19 case. This sample is part of a study of blood T cell repertoires in COVID-19. In the study overall: Sites in the United States, Italy and Spain provided acute and convalescent COVID-19 samples.

How the authors handled the data: Reference gene primers were amplified, and this amplification served to estimate nucleated cell counts. Sequenced by immunoSEQ multiplex PCR; TCRdb stores in-frame clones only, minus some. That table supplies the V and J calls and clone size; D and trimming were determined from the DNA. The sample carries about 260,000 clones, 85% to 90% recorded once. The sample was PBMCs or T cells enriched from blood (not recorded which). The rearrangement uses TRBV3-1 (or the pseudogene TRBV3-2) and TRBJ1-4, with D hard to call. This receptor was taken from a man aged 50-60 years who had been exposed to COVID-19. CDR3 DNA sequence: TGTGCCAGCAGCCGAGACTTGGAAAAACTGTTTTTT. It translates to CASSRDLEKLFF.